This record concerns one TCR beta chain sequence. Its antigen is not known. The data are from a study of siplizumab effects on memory and regulatory T cells. Overall study findings and caveats: To unstimulated subsets, only a minor fraction of alloreactive clones could be mapped.

Clones were read by immunoSEQ multiplex PCR, and TCRdb kept only the in-frame ones, dropping some. The table lists about 100,000 clones, over 90% of them singletons. The CDR3 spans 13 residues. With V trimmed by 6 bases and J by 8 bases, 2 bases remained unmatched. Germline values: CDR1 MNHEY, CDR2 SVGAGI. The source is a human donor in good health. Sequencing was carried out using non-Treg CD4+ T cells sorted from blood. The chain has TRBV6-5 and TRBJ1-4; 11 nucleotides match TRBD1. For the CDR3, the DNA is TGTGCCAGCAGCAGGACAGGGGGCGAAAAACTGTTTTTT. This encodes CASSRTGGEKLFF.